The next 15 T cell receptor beta chains were all read from a single sample in a study of blood T cell repertoires in COVID-19. Assay: immunoSEQ multiplex PCR; the TCRdb copy retains only in-frame clones and omits some. The profile covers tens of thousands of clones, with about 80% appearing a single time and less than 4.5% taken by the ten largest. Source material: peripheral blood. The source is a man between 60 and 75 years old with acute or convalescent COVID-19.

The chain carries TRBV5-8 and TRBJ1-6; D remains ambiguous. The CDR3 consists of 15 residues. Trimming took off 0 bases at V and 8 bases at J, with 12 bases between the two ends. Looked up from germline, CDR1 is SGHTS and CDR2 is YDEGEE. The CDR3 DNA reads TGTGCCAGCAGCTTGGGGTGGCAGGTTGATTCACCCCTCCACTTT. Translating gives CASSLGWQVDSPLHF.

This clone turned up a few times. The chain combines TRBV2 with TRBJ1-1; D uncertain. Germline assignment: CDR1 SNHLY and CDR2 FYNNEI. The V gene lost 3 bases and the J gene lost 0 bases, with 11 bases spanning the gap. The CDR3 length is 15 residues. Here the CDR3 reads CASSDIGLLNTEAFF. The CDR3 coding sequence is TGTGCCAGCAGTGACATTGGCCTTTTGAACACTGAAGCTTTCTTT.

This clone was observed a handful of times. The chain couples TRBV7-6 to TRBJ1-3; the match to TRBD1 covers 8 bases. Looked up from germline, CDR1 is SGHVS and CDR2 is FNYEAQ. The CDR3 consists of 15 residues. After removal of 5 bases from V and 3 bases from J, the junction contained 6 bases not matched to a gene. The CDR3 DNA follows: TGTGCCAGCAGCCCCACGGACAGGGTTGGAAACACCATATATTTT. It translates to CASSPTDRVGNTIYF.

V usage is TRBV6-5 and J usage is TRBJ1-5; the D is unclear. This CDR3 has 13 amino acids. From germline, CDR1 is MNHEY and CDR2 SVGAGI. V was shortened by 7 bases and J by 3 bases, with 10 bases between the two germline ends. The CDR3 here is CASKMGNNQPQHF. CDR3 DNA: TGTGCCAGCAAGATGGGCAACAATCAGCCCCAGCATTTT.

The chain has TRBV28 and TRBJ2-1; 10 bases fit TRBD2. Germline CDR1 MDHEN, CDR2 SYDVKM. The CDR3 contains 18 residues. With 7 bases clipped from V and 0 bases from J, the junction kept 12 bases outside the gene matches. For the CDR3, the DNA is TGTGCCAGCACTACCTCCAGCGGGGGGGGGAGCTCCTACAATGAGCAGTTCTTC. This gives the protein CASTTSSGGGSSYNEQFF.

The V call is TRBV4-1, the J call TRBJ1-6, with 9 bases identical to TRBD1. The CDR3 spans 16 residues. CDR1 and CDR2 (germline): MGHRA, YSYEKL. The junction had 6 bases not matched to a gene; V was cut back by 1 base and J by 8 bases. The chain's CDR3 is CASSQGGTGQYSPLHF. Written as DNA, the CDR3 is TGCGCCAGCAGCCAAGGCGGGACAGGGCAATATTCACCCCTCCACTTT.

The chain carries TRBV24-1 and TRBJ2-3; 8 bases match TRBD2. Germline V gene lookup returns CDR1 KGHDR and CDR2 SFDVKD. With V trimmed by 6 bases and J by 1 base, 5 bases remained unmatched. The CDR3 totals 15 residues. The chain's CDR3 is CATSRGSGGTDTQYF. The CDR3 DNA reads TGTGCCACCAGTCGAGGTAGCGGGGGCACAGATACGCAGTATTTT.

On this clone itself: At one end the junction does not follow the germline gene, possibly because of a read error. The V call is TRBV14, the J call TRBJ1-4, with D tentatively TRBD1 (5 bases). This CDR3 has 16 residues. Per germline, CDR1 SGHDN and CDR2 FVKESK. CDR3 nucleotides: TGTGCCAGCAGCCGCGCCGGTGGGGCAACTTATGAAAAACTGTTTTTT. Protein sequence: CASSRAGGATYEKLFF.

The rearrangement joins TRBV18 to TRBJ1-1, with 7 bases fitting TRBD1. Germline lookup yields CDR1 KGHSH and CDR2 LQKENI. The J segment lost 4 bases and the V segment lost 6 bases, leaving 8 bases of the junction unmatched. CDR3 length equals 14 residues. Written as DNA, the CDR3 is TGTGCCAGCTCGGGAGGAGGGGGCCGCACTGAAGCTTTCTTT. This gives the protein CASSGGGGRTEAFF.

This clone appeared a few times. One junction end disagrees with the germline gene, perhaps due to a read error. The chain is built from TRBV5-1 and TRBJ1-1; possible D gene TRBD1, 5 bases. The CDR3 has 17 residues. The germline gives CDR1 SGHRS, CDR2 YFSETQ. DNA of the CDR3: TGCGCCAGCAGTTTGGGGGTATCCAGCTTGAGAGGCACTGAAGCTTTCTTT. It encodes CASSLGVSSLRGTEAFF.

The chain carries TRBV12-1 and TRBJ1-6. TRBV12-1 has pseudogene status. CDR3 length: 14 amino acids. CDR3 sequence reads: CASSSGTANSPLHF. The CDR3 region has the DNA TGTGCCAGCAGCAGCGGGACGGCTAATTCACCCCTCCACTTT.

This chain links TRBV5-6 with TRBJ1-6; D gene ambiguous. Germline values: CDR1 SGHDT, CDR2 YYEEEE. The CDR3 loop spans 14 amino acids. Trimming removed 0 bases from V and 8 bases from J, with 9 bases in between. The CDR3 spells CASSLVNTDSPLHF. CDR3 nucleotide sequence: TGTGCCAGCAGCTTGGTCAACACAGATTCACCCCTCCACTTT.

J is TRBJ1-1 and V is TRBV5-1, with 7 nucleotides matching TRBD1. CDR1 SGHRS and CDR2 YFSETQ come from the germline V gene. The V and J ends lost 5 bases and 5 bases, in that order; junction bases with no gene match: 9. This CDR3 is built from 14 residues. The CDR3 sequence is CASSPGTATTEAFF. In DNA form, the CDR3 reads TGCGCCAGCAGTCCCGGGACAGCTACGACTGAAGCTTTCTTT. Looking up the rest from reference TRBV5-1 and TRBJ1-1 gives the full variable domain: KAGVTQTPRYLIKTRGQQVTLSCSPISGHRSVSWYQQTPGQGLQFLFEYFSETQRNKGNFPGRFSGRQFSNSRSEMNVSTLELGDSALYLCASSPGTATTEAFFGQGTRLTVV.

The V call is TRBV11-1, the J call TRBJ1-1; D unclear. Germline-derived CDR1 and CDR2 are SGHAT and FQDESV (reference sequence). CDR3 size: 15 residues. With 4 bases removed from V and 0 bases from J, the gap between germline ends came to 12 bases. The CDR3 bases are TGTGCCAGCAGCTACGGGGTGATAATGAACACTGAAGCTTTCTTT. Translating gives CASSYGVIMNTEAFF. The whole variable domain, remainder taken from reference TRBV11-1 and TRBJ1-1, is EAEVAQSPRYKITEKSQAVAFWCDPISGHATLYWYRQILGQGPELLVQFQDESVVDDSQLPKDRFSAERLKGVDSTLKIQPAELGDSAMYLCASSYGVIMNTEAFFGQGTRLTVV.

This chain uses TRBV2 with TRBJ2-5, with D possibly being TRBD1 (5 bases). The length of the CDR3 is 15 residues. The germline V gene has CDR1 SNHLY and CDR2 FYNNEI. V was pared by 5 bases and J by 4 bases, with 17 bases between. The CDR3 loop is CASSPGRGVGETQYF. CDR3 coding DNA: TGTGCCAGCAGTCCAGGGCGTGGTGTGGGAGAGACCCAGTACTTC. The full variable domain, in which reference TRBV2 and TRBJ2-5 provide the parts outside the CDR3, is EPEVTQTPSHQVTQMGQEVILRCVPISNHLYFYWYRQILGQKVEFLVSFYNNEISEKSEIFDDQFSVERPDGSNFTLKIRSTKLEDSAMYFCASSPGRGVGETQYFGPGTRLLVL.